These 29 T cell receptor beta chains originate from one sample sequenced in a study of CD8+CD57+ T cells in acquired aplastic anemia (dated by TCRdb to the late 2010s). These reads were obtained on an Illumina HiSeq 2000. Genomic DNA served as template for TCR beta VDJ combination and CDR3 sequence profiling. TCRdb itself trimmed the public reads at Q25 with fastp, ran MiXCR and retained productive beta chains. Records with the same CDR3 protein are collapsed into one entry carrying the most frequent genes and DNA. Present in this sample are tens of thousands of distinct CDR3 sequences, about half of which were seen just once. The ten largest clonotypes hold over 50% of the sample. The sequenced sample was sorted CD4+, CD8+, or CD8+CD57+ T cells (not recorded which) from PBMCs. The receptors here all came from a human donor in good health, serving as a control.

The chain combines TRBV12-3 or TRBV12-4 with TRBJ2-7, with D uncertain. Trimming took off 0 bases at V and 6 bases at J, with 6 bases between the two ends. CDR3 length: 12 amino acids. This CDR3 reads CASSLAVLEQYF. In DNA form, the CDR3 reads TGTGCCAGCAGTTTAGCAGTCCTCGAGCAGTACTTC.

This rearrangement joins TRBV24-1 to TRBJ1-2; weak D call: TRBD1 (6 bases). Trimming took 5 bases from V and 8 from J, leaving 14 bases between them. This CDR3 has 13 amino acids. The germline V gene encodes CDR1 KGHDR and CDR2 SFDVKD. Here the CDR3 DNA reads TGTGCCACCAGTGGCGGGGGGCTAAGAGGCTACACCTTC. It translates to CATSGGGLRGYTF.

This clonotype has a count of ten or more. The chain is built from TRBV10-1 and TRBJ2-2; no clear D. Germline lookup yields CDR1 WNHNN and CDR2 SYGVQD (reference sequence). V gave up 3 bases and J gave up 1 base, with 3 bases separating them. The CDR3 length is 13 residues. The CDR3 sequence: CASSDQNTGELFF. DNA for the CDR3: TGCGCCAGCAGTGACCAGAACACCGGGGAGCTGTTTTTT.

The chain uses TRBV24-1 and TRBJ1-5, with 8 bases lining up with TRBD1. The CDR3 covers 16 residues. Germline CDR1 is KGHDR and CDR2 is SFDVKD. The J segment lost 3 bases and the V segment lost 11 bases, leaving 14 bases of the junction unmatched. The CDR3, as DNA: TGTGCCAGCACCCCATCCGGGACAGGAGACAATCAGCCCCAGCATTTT. Protein: CASTPSGTGDNQPQHF.

About this clonotype: Compared with germline, one end of the junction differs, possibly owing to a read error. The chain is built from TRBV27 and TRBJ1-6; D uncertain. Germline CDR1 MNHEY, CDR2 SMNVEV (reference sequence). The CDR3 covers 12 residues. In DNA form, the CDR3 reads TGTGCCAGCAGTTTGGCGGGGTCACCCCCCCACTTT. The encoded protein is CASSLAGSPPHF.

V is TRBV24-1 and J is TRBJ1-4; D gene unclear. The CDR3 is made up of 14 amino acids. Looked up from germline, CDR1 is KGHDR and CDR2 is SFDVKD. V lost 9 bases, J lost 0 bases, and 10 bases lay in between. CDR3 sequence: CATQSAATNEKLFF. In DNA, the CDR3 is TGTGCCACCCAATCGGCAGCAACTAATGAAAAACTGTTTTTT.

The chain carries TRBV28 and TRBJ2-1; D uncertain. CDR1 MDHEN and CDR2 SYDVKM come from the germline V gene. The CDR3 totals 11 residues. Trimming left V 5 bases short and J 8 bases short, with 7 bases between. In DNA, the CDR3 is TGTGCCAGCAGTCCACGAGATGAGCAGTTCTTC. It encodes CASSPRDEQFF.

A note on this clonotype: At one end the junction does not follow the germline gene, possibly because of a read error. The chain couples TRBV10-3 to TRBJ2-7, with 7 bases identical to TRBD2. CDR1 and CDR2 (germline): ENHRY, SYGVKD. CDR3 length: 13 residues. The CDR3 DNA follows: TGTGCCATCAGTGAGAACCGGCGGGAGATCGAAAGCTTC. Encoded protein: CAISENRREIESF.

The CDR3 protein is CATSRGQGLSSYNEQFF. The CDR3 bases are TGTGCCACCAGCAGGGGACAGGGCCTCAGCTCCTACAATGAGCAGTTCTTC. V usage is TRBV15 and J usage is TRBJ2-1; TRBD1 matches 9 bases. CDR1 and CDR2 from the germline V gene are LNHNV and YYDKDF (reference sequence). This CDR3 region has 17 residues. The V gene end was trimmed by 3 bases and the J gene end by 0 bases; junction bases not matched to a gene: 6.

The chain is built from TRBV19 and TRBJ1-1; TRBD1 matches 7 bases. V lost 5 bases, J lost 3 bases, and 9 bases stayed unmatched. Germline V CDR1 and CDR2: LNHDA, SQIVND (reference sequence). This CDR3 is built from 15 residues. The CDR3 region is CASSPQGWGDTEAFF. The CDR3 DNA sequence: TGTGCCAGTAGTCCACAGGGGTGGGGTGACACTGAAGCTTTCTTT.

The table lists this clonotype with many counts. This chain connects TRBV19 to TRBJ1-1; maybe TRBD1 (5 bases). Germline V gene data show CDR1 as LNHDA and CDR2 as SQIVND (reference sequence). The CDR3 is 14 residues long. Deletions cut 6 bases from V and 4 bases from J, with 15 bases between. DNA for the CDR3: TGTGCCAGTAGCTTCCAGGGATGGTCCACTGAAGCTTTCTTT. This gives the protein CASSFQGWSTEAFF.

The chain uses TRBV29-1 and TRBJ2-1; tentative D call: TRBD1 (5 bases). V was shortened by 6 bases and J by 7 bases, with 16 bases between the two germline ends. Germline loops: CDR1 SQVTM, CDR2 ANQGSEA. The CDR3 loop spans 13 amino acids. CDR3 loop: CSVQVYEWNEQFF. CDR3 DNA sequence: TGCAGCGTACAGGTATACGAGTGGAATGAGCAGTTCTTC.

This clonotype has at least ten counts. The CDR3 reads CASSIPYSNQPQHF. The CDR3, as DNA: TGTGCCAGTAGTATCCCATATAGCAATCAGCCCCAGCATTTT. The chain recombines TRBV19 with TRBJ1-5; D is ambiguous. The V end lost 3 bases, the J end lost 0 bases, and 6 bases lay between the germline ends. The CDR3 contains 14 residues. Germline V CDR1 and CDR2: LNHDA, SQIVND (reference sequence).

This clonotype was picked up many times. The V call is TRBV29-1, the J call TRBJ2-1; D is uncertain. V was trimmed by 3 bases and J by 0 bases, leaving 12 bases between them. The CDR3 sequence is 15 residues long. Germline V gives CDR1 SQVTM, CDR2 ANQGSEA. The CDR3 bases are TGCAGCGTTGATGACCGACGGAGCTCCTACAATGAGCAGTTCTTC. Protein product: CSVDDRRSSYNEQFF.

The chain is built from TRBV5-1 and TRBJ2-1; D is undetermined. Germline CDR1 reads SGHRS; CDR2 reads YFSETQ. The CDR3 is made up of 13 amino acids. Trimming took 1 base from V and 5 from J, leaving 7 bases between them. The CDR3 here is CASSLFQDNEQFF. CDR3 nucleotide sequence: TGCGCCAGCAGCTTGTTCCAAGACAATGAGCAGTTCTTC.

The chain is built from TRBV24-1 and TRBJ2-7, with TRBD1 matching 9 bases. The junction had 9 bases not matched to a gene; V was cut back by 7 bases and J by 6 bases. From germline, CDR1 is KGHDR and CDR2 SFDVKD. The CDR3 contains 14 residues. CDR3 protein: CATRIGTGLFEQYF. The CDR3 region has the DNA TGTGCCACCAGGATCGGGACAGGGCTGTTCGAGCAGTACTTC.

V usage is TRBV29-1 and J usage is TRBJ2-7; tentative D call: TRBD1 (6 bases). The CDR3 sequence is 13 residues long. Germline V gene lookup returns CDR1 SQVTM and CDR2 ANQGSEA. Trimming stripped 4 bases from V and 2 bases from J, with 12 bases between. The CDR3 reads CSVGGTSPYEQYF. The CDR3 DNA sequence: TGCAGCGTTGGGGGGACAAGCCCCTACGAGCAGTACTTC.

Here the CDR3 DNA reads TGTGCCAGCAGTCGTACAGGAAACACTGAAGCTTTCTTT. Amino acid sequence: CASSRTGNTEAFF. J is TRBJ1-1 and V is TRBV6-1; tentative D call: TRBD1 (5 bases). CDR3 length equals 13 residues. V was pared by 5 bases and J by 2 bases, with 9 bases between. The germline V gene has CDR1 MNHNS and CDR2 SASEGT.

A word on this clonotype: One junction end disagrees with the germline gene, perhaps due to a read error. V and J are TRBV7-7 and TRBJ2-2; D unresolved. Germline assignment: CDR1 SSHAT and CDR2 FNYEAQ (reference sequence). The CDR3 length is 13 residues. As DNA, the CDR3 is TGTGCTAGCAGCCCCCTATCGACCGGGGAGCTGTTTTTT. Its translation is CASSPLSTGELFF.

This clonotype has at least ten counts. V and J are TRBV11-2 and TRBJ2-7; 9 positions match TRBD1. Per germline, CDR1 SGHAT and CDR2 FQNNGV. The CDR3 has 15 residues. V gave up 6 bases and J gave up 5 bases; unmatched junction bases: 11. CDR3 nucleotides: TGTGCCAGCAGAAATCCCGGGACAGGGATCAACGAGCAGTACTTC. This encodes CASRNPGTGINEQYF.

V gene TRBV19 combines with J gene TRBJ1-5; 9 bases line up with TRBD1. The CDR3 sequence is 13 residues long. V gave up 9 bases and J gave up 6 bases; unmatched junction bases: 6. Germline assignment: CDR1 LNHDA and CDR2 SQIVND (reference sequence). The CDR3 sequence is CASEDRGGQPQHF. CDR3 DNA sequence: TGTGCCAGCGAGGACAGGGGCGGTCAGCCCCAGCATTTT.

The chain is built from TRBV10-1 and TRBJ2-2, with 12 bases matching TRBD2. The trim removed 4 bases at V and 4 bases at J, leaving 4 bases unmatched. The CDR3 spans 16 residues. Germline CDR1 and CDR2: WNHNN and SYGVQD (reference sequence). The CDR3 spells CASSGLAGDLTGELFF. CDR3 DNA sequence: TGCGCCAGCAGTGGACTAGCGGGAGACCTCACCGGGGAGCTGTTTTTT.

This clonotype was detected many times. Written as DNA, the CDR3 is TGTGCCAGCAGCGAGTCCGGGACAGCCCATGACTTGTACGAGCAGTACTTC. Its protein is CASSESGTAHDLYEQYF. J is TRBJ2-7 and V is TRBV9, with 7 bases aligning to TRBD1. Germline CDR1 SGDLS, CDR2 YYNGEE. V was pared by 3 bases and J by 4 bases, with 16 bases of the junction left unmatched. This CDR3 comprises 17 residues.

This chain connects TRBV15 to TRBJ1-2; TRBD1 is a possible D gene (5 bases). The CDR3 contains 16 residues. V lost 1 base and J 10 bases, leaving 22 bases between the germline ends. Germline V gene lookup returns CDR1 LNHNV and CDR2 YYDKDF (reference sequence). For the CDR3, the DNA is TGTGCCACCAGCAGAGGGGACCCCCGACCAGGGCCAAACTACACCTTC. It codes for CATSRGDPRPGPNYTF.

This clonotype was observed many times. CDR3 in amino acids: CATRTGNTEAFF. The CDR3 DNA sequence: TGTGCCACCAGGACAGGGAACACTGAAGCTTTCTTT. J is TRBJ1-1 and V is TRBV10-3; TRBD1 matches 7 bases. Germline lookup yields CDR1 ENHRY and CDR2 SYGVKD. The V gene end was trimmed by 10 bases and the J gene end by 1 base; junction bases not matched to a gene: 3. The length of the CDR3 is 12 residues.

This sequence joins TRBV19 and TRBJ2-5; possibly TRBD1 for D (7 bases). The germline CDR1 and CDR2 sequences are LNHDA and SQIVND (reference sequence). The CDR3 covers 12 residues. The V end lost 8 bases, the J end lost 3 bases, and 10 bases lay between the germline ends. The CDR3 loop reads CASGRGEETQYF. In nucleotides, the CDR3 is TGTGCCAGTGGCAGGGGGGAAGAGACCCAGTACTTC.

This clonotype was seen at least ten times. The gene calls are TRBV10-2 and TRBJ2-7; 7 bases map to TRBD2. The V gene end was trimmed by 8 bases and the J gene end by 1 base; junction bases not matched to a gene: 5. Germline lookup yields CDR1 WSHSY and CDR2 SAAADI. CDR3 length: 13 amino acids. The CDR3 sequence is CASGGGQSYEQYF. CDR3 sequence (DNA): TGCGCCAGCGGGGGAGGGCAGTCCTACGAGCAGTACTTC.

This clonotype was recorded a few times. Mismatch with germline at one junction end may stem from a read error. This chain joins TRBV15 and TRBJ2-5; tentatively, D is TRBD1 (5 bases). The CDR3 loop spans 13 amino acids. The germline gives CDR1 LNHNV, CDR2 YYDKDF (reference sequence). CDR3 loop: CATSRDSQETQYF. CDR3 nucleotides: TGTGCCACCAGCCGAGACAGTCAAGAGACCCAGTACTTC.

The chain links TRBV25-1 to TRBJ2-3; D call uncertain. Deletions cut 8 bases from V and 3 bases from J, with 9 bases between. Germline V gene data show CDR1 as MGHDK and CDR2 as SYGVNS. This CDR3 spans 12 amino acids. As DNA, the CDR3 is TGTGCCAGCTTAGCCCCAACAGATACGCAGTATTTT. Protein product: CASLAPTDTQYF.